Below are 2 T cell receptor beta chains sequenced from a single sample in a study of OX40 agonist ivuxolimab in advanced cancers. Here immunoSEQ multiplex PCR was the method, and the copy in TCRdb shows in-frame clones only, minus some. The sample records 25,000 to 35,000 clones, more than 70% being singletons. The starting material was CD4+ or CD8+ T cells sorted from blood, obtained in a trial of the OX40 agonist ivuxolimab. These receptors were obtained from an adult with an advanced solid tumor such as melanoma, head and neck, liver or kidney cancer.

The J gene is TRBJ2-7, the V gene TRBV30, with D possibly being TRBD2 (5 bases). There are 12 residues in the CDR3. The germline V gene has CDR1 GTSNPN and CDR2 SVGIG (reference sequence). V was cut by 4 bases and J by 6 bases, with 13 bases left in between. CDR3 loop: CAWISEGFEQYF. The CDR3 DNA reads TGTGCCTGGATATCTGAGGGATTCGAGCAGTACTTC.

The J gene is TRBJ2-1, the V gene TRBV9; a possible D gene is TRBD2 (5 bases). The CDR3 runs 18 residues. The germline CDR1 and CDR2 sequences are SGDLS and YYNGEE. V was clipped by 0 bases and J by 0 bases, with 16 bases between them. The CDR3 DNA sequence: TGTGCCAGCAGCGTAGCCCCCGGACTGCCTTCCTCCTACAATGAGCAGTTCTTC. This sequence encodes CASSVAPGLPSSYNEQFF. Filled out from reference TRBV9 and TRBJ2-1, the complete variable domain reads DSGVTQTPKHLITATGQRVTLRCSPRSGDLSVYWYQQSLDQGLQFLIQYYNGEERAKGNILERFSAQQFPDLHSELNLSSLELGDSALYFCASSVAPGLPSSYNEQFFGPGTRLTVL.